This TCR beta chain was identified in a study of cytomegalovirus exposure and HLA in healthy donors. Overall study findings and caveats: A previous analysis found most TCR beta V segments productive roughly 87% or roughly 30% of the time.

PCR was performed using 60 Vbeta and 13 Jbeta primers. Assay used: immunoSEQ multiplex PCR; TCRdb lists only in-frame clones, some missing. The sample has under 200,000 clones; more than 75% are singletons. On this clone itself: What it recognizes is unknown.

The trim removed 6 bases at V and 2 bases at J, leaving 10 bases unmatched. The CDR3 covers 15 residues. The germline gives CDR1 SGHAT, CDR2 FQNNGV. Sequencing input: PBMCs. The gene calls are TRBV11-2 and TRBJ2-7, with TRBD1 matching 7 bases. This TCR was recovered from a man younger than 40 in good health and CMV-seropositive. The CDR3 loop is CASSFDRVETYEQYF. CDR3 coding DNA: TGTGCCAGCAGTTTCGACAGGGTTGAAACCTACGAGCAGTACTTC.